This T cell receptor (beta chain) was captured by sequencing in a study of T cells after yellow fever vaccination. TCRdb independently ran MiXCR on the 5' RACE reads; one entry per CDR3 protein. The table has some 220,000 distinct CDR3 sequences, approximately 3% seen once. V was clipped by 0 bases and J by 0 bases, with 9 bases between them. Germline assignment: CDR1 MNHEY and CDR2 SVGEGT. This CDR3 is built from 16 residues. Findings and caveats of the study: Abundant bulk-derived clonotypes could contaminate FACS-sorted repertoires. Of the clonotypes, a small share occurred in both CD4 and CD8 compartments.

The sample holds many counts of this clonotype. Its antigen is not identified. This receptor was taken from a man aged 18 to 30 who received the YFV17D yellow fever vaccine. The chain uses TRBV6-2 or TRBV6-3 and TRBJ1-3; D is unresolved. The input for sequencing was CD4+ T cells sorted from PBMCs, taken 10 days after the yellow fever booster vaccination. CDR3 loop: CASSYSTPSSGNTIYF. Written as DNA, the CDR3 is TGTGCCAGCAGTTACTCGACACCGAGCTCTGGAAACACCATATATTTT.